Given below is one TCR beta chain in context. This sample stems from a study of blood T cell repertoires in COVID-19. Overall study context: Sites in the United States, Italy and Spain provided acute and convalescent COVID-19 samples. From T cells, B-cell-depleted T cells, or PBMCs came the material, which was cDNA or gDNA.

Germline V gives CDR1 SGHRS, CDR2 YFSETQ. This CDR3 has 15 amino acids. V was trimmed by 0 bases and J by 3 bases, leaving 12 bases between them. Source study methods: Amplifying reference gene primers gave estimates of nucleated cell counts. The method was immunoSEQ multiplex PCR; TCRdb's version includes in-frame clones alone and lacks a portion of them. V and J calls and clone size are copied from that table; D and trimming were computed from the DNA. The data contain about 200,000 clones, 80% to 90% of them singletons. Sequencing was carried out using peripheral blood. The V and J genes are TRBV5-1 and TRBJ1-1, with a tentative D call TRBD1 (6 bases). The source of this sequence is a man aged 35 to 55 with acute or convalescent COVID-19. CDR3 sequence: CASSLAGGAYTEAFF. The CDR3 DNA is TGCGCCAGCAGCTTGGCCGGGGGGGCGTACACTGAAGCTTTCTTT.